This T cell receptor (beta chain) came from a study of early T cells in non-severe SARS-CoV-2 infection. Deletions cut 1 base from V and 6 bases from J, with 13 bases between. Germline loops: CDR1 SGHTA, CDR2 FQGNSA. This CDR3 comprises 15 residues. TCRdb used MiXCR to reprocess the 5' RACE reads, holding one entry per CDR3 protein. The data hold some 60,000 distinct CDR3 sequences, with around 9.9% observed a single time. This clonotype was observed a few times. The receptor was derived from an adult who was a healthcare worker with PCR-confirmed SARS-CoV-2 infection or an uninfected control (not recorded which). The rearrangement links TRBV7-2 to TRBJ2-1; tentative D call: TRBD2 (7 bases). Sequencing was done on a sample of whole blood. The CDR3 DNA follows: TGTGCCAGCAGCTTAGACGGGGGGCCAGGCAATGAGCAGTTCTTC. Translating it yields CASSLDGGPGNEQFF.